Sequencing of this T cell receptor (beta chain) was carried out in a study of blood T cell repertoires in COVID-19. Whole-study context: Spain, Italy and the United States supplied samples that represented acute and convalescent COVID-19. Sample material is recorded as cDNA or gDNA derived from T cells, B-cell-depleted T cells, or PBMCs.

Produced via immunoSEQ multiplex PCR; TCRdb's table is partial and in-frame only. Seen here are 150,000 to 200,000 clones, roughly 83% observed once, and the top ten hold roughly 5%. Contact with a PCR-confirmed or clinician-diagnosed COVID-19 case occurred within 2 weeks of entry. Trimming pared 5 bases from V and 7 bases from J, leaving 17 bases between. The CDR3 loop spans 14 amino acids. Germline assignment: CDR1 LGHNA and CDR2 YSLEER. The V gene is TRBV4-3, the J gene TRBJ1-1; possible D gene TRBD1, 5 bases. This sequence originates from a man in his sixties or seventies who had been exposed to COVID-19. Sequencing was carried out using PBMCs or T cells enriched from blood (not recorded which). CDR3 nucleotides: TGCGCCAGCAGCTATGCAGGTGGGCAGGGTGAAGCTTTCTTT. It codes for CASSYAGGQGEAFF.